This T cell receptor (beta chain) was retrieved from a study of blood T cell repertoires in COVID-19. V lost 5 bases to trimming and J lost 1 base, with 15 bases between them. This CDR3 spans 16 amino acids. Germline loops: CDR1 SGHTA, CDR2 FQGTGA. The data were produced by immunoSEQ multiplex PCR, yet TCRdb's version contains in-frame clones alone and is incomplete. Found here are tens of thousands of clones, 80% to 90% of them singletons; the top ten hold over 40%. The sequenced material came from peripheral blood. The receptor comes from a human donor with acute or convalescent COVID-19. The donor label of this sample is uncertain. This rearrangement joins TRBV7-3 to TRBJ2-4; D is unresolved. CDR3 protein: CASSTGSRGAKNIQYF. CDR3 nucleotides: TGTGCCAGCAGCACCGGGTCGCGTGGGGCCAAAAACATTCAGTACTTC.